The 27 T cell receptor beta chains below come from one sample, sequenced in a study of blood T cells in healthy people across ages (dated by TCRdb to the mid-2010s). Libraries came from 5' RACE. The sequencer listed for this sample is Illumina HiSeq 2500. A second PCR of roughly 7 to 12 cycles was run with a J-beta primer mix and a sample-barcoded 5' primer. TCRdb itself trimmed the public reads at Q25 with fastp, ran MiXCR and retained productive beta chains. When rows share a CDR3 protein, they turn into one entry using the most common DNA and genes. The sample includes over 950,000 distinct CDR3 sequences, with roughly 51% observed a single time. Clones ranked in the top ten supply about 21% of the sample. The source material was blood. These receptors all come from a woman aged 60 to 75 in good health.

The table lists this clonotype with a few counts. This CDR3 is CASSLLVASGATYEQYF. The CDR3 DNA reads as TGTGCCAGCTCACTCCTCGTCGCCAGCGGCGCTACCTACGAGCAGTACTTC. The chain joins TRBV18 to TRBJ2-7; the D gene is possibly TRBD2 (5 bases). The CDR3 has 17 amino acids. Germline loops: CDR1 KGHSH, CDR2 LQKENI. V gave up 4 bases and J gave up 2 bases, with 21 bases separating them.

The chain combines TRBV15 with TRBJ2-5, with D unresolved. CDR1 LNHNV and CDR2 YYDKDF come from the germline V gene (reference sequence). V lost 0 bases and J lost 3, with 11 bases in between. The CDR3 totals 15 residues. As DNA, the CDR3 is TGTGCCACCAGCAGAGATCCGACCGGAAAAGAGACCCAGTACTTC. This gives the protein CATSRDPTGKETQYF.

This chain connects TRBV4-1 to TRBJ2-3; 13 nucleotides agree with TRBD2. Looked up from germline, CDR1 is MGHRA and CDR2 is YSYEKL. The CDR3 contains 22 residues. After removal of 0 bases from V and 2 bases from J, the junction contained 17 bases not matched to a gene. The CDR3 protein is CASSQDTALAGGPSHVTDTQYF. CDR3 DNA sequence: TGCGCCAGCAGCCAAGATACGGCACTAGCGGGAGGGCCGTCGCATGTCACAGATACGCAGTATTTT.

CDR3 residues: CATSRERGFGYGYTF. CDR3 sequence (DNA): TGTGCCACCAGCAGAGAAAGAGGGTTCGGGTATGGCTACACCTTC. This sequence joins TRBV15 and TRBJ1-2; D is undetermined. From germline, CDR1 is LNHNV and CDR2 YYDKDF (reference sequence). The CDR3 is 15 amino acids. V was shortened by 0 bases and J by 5 bases, with 13 bases between the two germline ends.

This clonotype was detected once. The chain carries TRBV28 and TRBJ2-1; possibly TRBD1 for D (7 bases). From germline, CDR1 is MDHEN and CDR2 SYDVKM. With 7 bases removed from V and 8 bases from J, the gap between germline ends came to 15 bases. This CDR3 is 13 amino acids long. The CDR3 is CASKRTRGDEQFF. The DNA of the CDR3 is TGTGCCAGCAAACGGACCAGGGGGGATGAGCAGTTCTTC.

This clonotype was picked up one time. V is TRBV3-1 and J is TRBJ2-7, with TRBD1 as a possible D gene (6 bases). CDR3 length: 14 residues. CDR1 LGHDT and CDR2 YNNKEL come from the germline V gene (reference sequence). Trimming took off 1 base at V and 0 bases at J, with 7 bases between the two ends. The CDR3 nucleotides are TGTGCCAGCAGCCAAGTGGACAGCTCCTACGAGCAGTACTTC. Translation: CASSQVDSSYEQYF.

This chain uses TRBV6-5 with TRBJ1-4, with a tentative D call TRBD1 (6 bases). Deletions cut 6 bases from V and 7 bases from J, with 12 bases between. Looked up from germline, CDR1 is MNHEY and CDR2 is SVGAGI. This CDR3 has 13 residues. CDR3 sequence (DNA): TGTGCCAGCAGCGGGGGGCTGGGTGAAAAACTGTTTTTT. The encoded protein is CASSGGLGEKLFF.

The chain joins TRBV11-2 to TRBJ2-5; TRBD2 aligns across 8 bases. CDR3 length equals 15 residues. V trimming: 2 bases; J trimming: 2 bases; junction bases outside the gene matches: 4. Per the germline V gene, CDR1 is SGHAT and CDR2 is FQNNGV. The CDR3 DNA reads TGTGCCAGCAGCTTACGACTAGCGAATCAAGAGACCCAGTACTTC. Translated: CASSLRLANQETQYF.

Here the CDR3 reads CAWAKYNEQFF. CDR3 sequence (DNA): TGTGCCTGGGCTAAGTACAATGAGCAGTTCTTC. This chain connects TRBV30 to TRBJ2-1, with no clear D. From germline, CDR1 is GTSNPN and CDR2 SVGIG (reference sequence). V was cut by 5 bases and J by 4 bases, with 6 bases left in between. This CDR3 region has 11 residues.

The genes are TRBV11-2 and TRBJ2-3, with D perhaps TRBD2 (7 bases). In germline, CDR1 is SGHAT, CDR2 FQNNGV. CDR3 length equals 13 residues. V was clipped by 5 bases and J by 10 bases, with 16 bases between them. CDR3 in amino acids: CASSPVGGGAQYF. In DNA form, the CDR3 reads TGTGCCAGCAGCCCAGTAGGGGGGGGGGCGCAGTATTTT.

The chain's CDR3 is CSARDPVVPTYGYTF. CDR3 nucleotides: TGCAGTGCTAGAGATCCTGTGGTACCCACCTATGGCTACACCTTC. V and J are TRBV20-1 and TRBJ1-2; no clear D. V lost 0 bases to trimming and J lost 4 bases, with 15 bases between them. Germline assignment: CDR1 DFQATT and CDR2 SNEGSKA (reference sequence). This CDR3 comprises 15 residues.

V is TRBV5-1 and J is TRBJ2-2; D remains unclear. With 4 bases removed from V and 3 bases from J, the gap between germline ends came to 13 bases. The CDR3 sequence is 15 residues long. Germline V gene lookup returns CDR1 SGHRS and CDR2 YFSETQ. The CDR3 is CASSPRTWDTGELFF. CDR3 bases: TGCGCCAGCAGCCCGAGGACCTGGGACACCGGGGAGCTGTTTTTT.

CDR3 region: CASSPPLIGYEQYF. In DNA, the CDR3 is TGTGCCAGCTCACCACCTTTAATCGGTTACGAGCAGTACTTC. J is TRBJ2-7 and V is TRBV18; D gene uncertain. Trimming left V 0 bases short and J 4 bases short, with 10 bases between. This CDR3 has 14 amino acids. CDR1 is KGHSH and CDR2 is LQKENI in the germline V gene.

V is TRBV29-1 and J is TRBJ2-3, with unresolved D. This CDR3 is 12 amino acids long. V was trimmed by 5 bases and J by 8 bases, leaving 14 bases between them. The germline V gene has CDR1 SQVTM and CDR2 ANQGSEA. As DNA, the CDR3 is TGCAGCGTTTATGGATATTACGCTACGCAGTATTTT. Its translation is CSVYGYYATQYF.

The V call is TRBV6-1, the J call TRBJ2-1, with TRBD2 matching over 11 bases. V dropped 1 base and J dropped 9; count of bases not matched to a gene: 5. The CDR3 extends over 15 amino acids. Germline assignment: CDR1 MNHNS and CDR2 SASEGT. DNA for the CDR3: TGTGCCAGCAGTGAAGAGGGCCTAGCGGGAGGTGAGCAGTTCTTC. This sequence encodes CASSEEGLAGGEQFF.

The chain links TRBV4-1 to TRBJ2-1; TRBD2 matches at 14 bases. Germline V gene data show CDR1 as MGHRA and CDR2 as YSYEKL. The length of the CDR3 is 17 residues. The J segment lost 8 bases and the V segment lost 1 base, leaving 7 bases of the junction unmatched. The CDR3 region is CASSQVTSGRARDEQFF. In DNA, the CDR3 is TGCGCCAGCAGCCAAGTGACTAGCGGGAGGGCCCGGGATGAGCAGTTCTTC.

The CDR3 coding sequence is TGTGCCAGCAGCACCCAGGGGGCGAACATTGAAAAACTGTTTTTT. Translated: CASSTQGANIEKLFF. The V call is TRBV7-9, the J call TRBJ1-4, with 8 nucleotides matching TRBD1. This CDR3 region has 15 residues. Looked up from germline, CDR1 is SEHNR and CDR2 is FQNEAQ (reference sequence). V lost 5 bases to trimming and J lost 7 bases; unmatched junction nucleotides: 9.

The V gene is TRBV28, the J gene TRBJ2-4; 10 bases agree with TRBD2. The J call may be wrong; the DNA end is better matched by TRBJ2-5. The CDR3 consists of 16 residues. CDR1 MDHEN and CDR2 SYDVKM come from the germline V gene. This CDR3 is CASSFGRRTSGETQYF. CDR3 nucleotide sequence: TGTGCCAGCAGTTTTGGACGAAGGACTAGCGGAGAGACCCAGTACTTC.

For this clonotype: A much larger clone differs from this one at a single base, so this may be a read error. V is TRBV5-5 and J is TRBJ2-1; D gene unclear. The J call is doubtful: the DNA matches TRBJ2-7 better. The CDR3 spans 15 residues. The germline V gene encodes CDR1 SGHKS and CDR2 YYEKEE (reference sequence). CDR3 nucleotides: TGTGCCAGCAGTCCAACCAAGAGAGTGCCCTACGAGCAGTACTTC. Its translation: CASSPTKRVPYEQYF.

The chain recombines TRBV6-2 or TRBV6-3 with TRBJ1-5, with a weak D call TRBD1 (6 bases). V was clipped by 2 bases and J by 5 bases, with 13 bases between them. Germline V gene sequence: CDR1 MNHEY, CDR2 SVGEGT. The CDR3 covers 15 residues. For the CDR3, the DNA is TGTGCCAGCAGTTACGGGGACATCGGCCATCAGCCCCAGCATTTT. Its translation: CASSYGDIGHQPQHF.

V is TRBV3-1 and J is TRBJ2-6; D ambiguous. Germline values: CDR1 LGHDT, CDR2 YNNKEL (reference sequence). V lost 0 bases and J 7 bases, leaving 13 bases between the germline ends. The CDR3 runs to 16 residues. The CDR3 DNA reads as TGTGCCAGCAGCCAAGATTTCGCGGCCAGAGCCAACGTCCTGACTTTC. It specifies CASSQDFAARANVLTF.

This clonotype showed up just a few times. The chain recombines TRBV28 with TRBJ2-5, with D perhaps given as TRBD1 or TRBD2 (5 bases each). The J call is uncertain, as TRBJ2-7 better fits the DNA end. Germline V CDR1 and CDR2: MDHEN, SYDVKM. This CDR3 is 16 amino acids long. The CDR3 DNA follows: TGTGCCAGCAGAATTCCGGGACCCCTTTCGGCCTACGAGCAGTACTTC. Encoded protein: CASRIPGPLSAYEQYF.

Of note for this clonotype: Possible read error: a much larger clone is one base away. V usage is TRBV12-3 or TRBV12-4 and J usage is TRBJ2-3; 10 nucleotides agree with TRBD1. CDR3 length equals 15 residues. The CDR3 loop is CAGRSTGGRTDTQYF. For the CDR3, the DNA is TGTGCCGGCAGGTCGACAGGGGGCAGGACAGATACGCAGTATTTT.

The chain links TRBV12-3 or TRBV12-4 to TRBJ2-4; TRBD1 or TRBD2 may be the D gene (5 bases each). The CDR3 consists of 14 residues. Trimming pared 4 bases from V and 9 bases from J, leaving 16 bases between. The CDR3 DNA is TGTGCCAGCAGTTCTGGGGACCCCCAAAGCATTCAGTACTTC. This translates into CASSSGDPQSIQYF.

This chain uses TRBV29-1 with TRBJ2-5; D is uncertain. The end of the DNA is better explained by TRBJ2-7, so the J call may be wrong. CDR1 and CDR2 (germline): SQVTM, ANQGSEA. The CDR3 contains 14 residues. The CDR3 loop reads CSVEDKVSNYEQYF. DNA for the CDR3: TGCAGCGTTGAAGATAAGGTCAGTAACTACGAGCAGTACTTC.

The chain recombines TRBV20-1 with TRBJ2-6; TRBD1 matches at 8 bases. V was pared by 3 bases and J by 0 bases, with 10 bases of the junction left unmatched. The CDR3 consists of 18 residues. Per the germline V gene, CDR1 is DFQATT and CDR2 is SNEGSKA (reference sequence). CDR3 bases: TGCAGTGCTAGTCAGGGCAGGGGGCGCAGCTCTGGGGCCAACGTCCTGACTTTC. Protein product: CSASQGRGRSSGANVLTF.

The chain employs TRBV20-1 and TRBJ2-1; 7 positions agree with TRBD2. Germline trimming cut 5 bases from V and 0 bases from J; bases unmatched to any gene: 7. This CDR3 has 15 amino acids. Germline CDR1 reads DFQATT; CDR2 reads SNEGSKA (reference sequence). The CDR3: CSAAGTNSSYNEQFF. Written as DNA, the CDR3 is TGCAGTGCTGCCGGGACTAACTCCTCCTACAATGAGCAGTTCTTC.